The 32 T cell receptor beta chains reported below all come from one sample, sequenced in a study of blood T cell repertoires in COVID-19. The repertoire was sequenced with immunoSEQ multiplex PCR; TCRdb's copy has only in-frame clones and lacks some. In the table there are 150,000 to 200,000 clones, approximately 80% of which are singletons. The sequenced sample consisted of PBMCs or T cells enriched from blood (not recorded which). The receptors stem from a woman aged 55-69 years who had recovered from COVID-19.

This chain uses TRBV30 with TRBJ2-3; TRBD2 agrees at 9 bases. The CDR3 contains 15 residues. Trimming cost V 3 bases and J 4 bases; bases outside gene matches: 8. Germline V lookup: CDR1 GTSNPN, CDR2 SVGIG (reference sequence). The CDR3 nucleotides read TGTGCCTGGAGCCTGCGGGGGGGCCAGGCAGATACGCAGTATTTT. It is translated as CAWSLRGGQADTQYF.

The chain employs TRBV2 and TRBJ2-5, with 10 bases fitting TRBD2. This CDR3 has 13 amino acids. The junction had 3 bases not matched to a gene; V was cut back by 6 bases and J by 5 bases. The V gene's germline CDR1 is SNHLY and CDR2 FYNNEI. CDR3 DNA sequence: TGTGCCAGCAGGCCGACTAGCGGGGAGACCCAGTACTTC. Encoded protein: CASRPTSGETQYF.

The V and J genes are TRBV18 and TRBJ2-2, with TRBD2 as a possible D gene (6 bases). The CDR3 runs to 12 residues. Germline assignment: CDR1 KGHSH and CDR2 LQKENI. Trimming removed 6 bases from V and 8 bases from J, with 10 bases in between. CDR3 DNA: TGTGCCAGCTCCCGGGGACTGGGGGAGCTGTTTTTT. Protein product: CASSRGLGELFF.

This clone has just a few counts. The chain links TRBV6-5 to TRBJ1-6; no firm D call. Germline assignment: CDR1 MNHEY and CDR2 SVGAGI. Trimming pared 2 bases from V and 7 bases from J, leaving 6 bases between. The CDR3 has 13 amino acids. CDR3 loop: CASSYDGNSPLHF. The CDR3 nucleotides are TGTGCCAGCAGTTACGACGGGAATTCACCCCTCCACTTT.

The chain links TRBV20-1 to TRBJ2-5; D call uncertain. Germline V lookup: CDR1 DFQATT, CDR2 SNEGSKA (reference sequence). V was cut by 1 base and J by 8 bases, with 8 bases left in between. The CDR3 has 11 amino acids. The CDR3 loop reads CSARAGSTQYF. DNA for the CDR3: TGCAGTGCTAGAGCGGGTAGCACCCAGTACTTC.

The V call is TRBV28, the J call TRBJ2-7, with TRBD2 identical over 13 bases. Trimming took 5 bases from V and 4 from J; bases not matched to a gene: 14. The CDR3 length is 18 residues. Germline V gene sequence: CDR1 MDHEN, CDR2 SYDVKM. In nucleotides, the CDR3 is TGTGCCAGCAGTGCCGGGACTAGCGGGATTTGGGGGATTTACGAGCAGTACTTC. As protein: CASSAGTSGIWGIYEQYF.

The chain links TRBV5-1 to TRBJ2-3; 7 nucleotides match TRBD1. The CDR3 is made up of 16 amino acids. V lost 4 bases, J lost 4 bases, and 12 bases stayed unmatched. Germline-derived CDR1 and CDR2 are SGHRS and YFSETQ. The CDR3 sequence: CASSTRRQGGSDTQYF. DNA of the CDR3: TGCGCCAGCAGCACCCGACGACAGGGCGGTTCAGATACGCAGTATTTT.

CDR3 nucleotide sequence: TGCGCCAGCAGCCAAGATTCGACAGCCATAAGTTCACCCCTCCACTTT. Translated: CASSQDSTAISSPLHF. The chain uses TRBV4-1 and TRBJ1-6; a weak D match, TRBD1 (5 bases). The CDR3 spans 16 residues. The germline V gene encodes CDR1 MGHRA and CDR2 YSYEKL. V lost 0 bases to trimming and J lost 9 bases, with 15 bases between them.

The chain has TRBV3-1 (or the pseudogene TRBV3-2) and TRBJ1-4; 7 nucleotides agree with TRBD1. This CDR3 is 18 amino acids long. Germline CDR1 is LGHDT and CDR2 is YNNKEL (reference sequence). Trimming at V came to 2 bases and at J to 8 bases, leaving 17 bases not matched to a gene. CDR3 loop: CASSQYTTAGTASEKLFF. CDR3 nucleotides: TGTGCCAGCAGCCAATACACAACGGCGGGGACAGCATCGGAAAAACTGTTTTTT.

The gene calls are TRBV3-1 (or the pseudogene TRBV3-2) and TRBJ2-1; a weak D match, TRBD1 (5 bases). Trimming pared 2 bases from V and 6 bases from J, leaving 11 bases between. CDR3 length: 14 residues. The germline gives CDR1 LGHDT, CDR2 YNNKEL (reference sequence). CDR3 nucleotide sequence: TGTGCCAGCAGCCAAAGGGGCGTTCGCAATGAGCAGTTCTTC. Encoded protein: CASSQRGVRNEQFF.

This clone appeared a single time. The junction differs from germline at one of its ends, possibly a read error. The rearrangement joins TRBV29-1 to TRBJ2-1, with 10 bases aligning to TRBD1. The CDR3 runs 13 residues. Germline V gives CDR1 SQVTM, CDR2 ANQGSEA. In DNA, the CDR3 is TGCAGCGTTAAAGACAGGGGGCGGAATGAGCAGTTCTTC. Protein: CSVKDRGRNEQFF.

V gene TRBV5-1 combines with J gene TRBJ1-6; 8 bases fit TRBD1. The CDR3 has 15 residues. CDR1 is SGHRS, CDR2 YFSETQ, per germline. Trimming at V came to 3 bases and at J to 7 bases, leaving 6 bases not matched to a gene. The CDR3: CASSSGGVNNSPLHF. CDR3 nucleotides: TGCGCCAGCAGCTCAGGGGGCGTCAACAATTCACCCCTCCACTTT.

The chain joins TRBV29-1 to TRBJ2-3; maybe TRBD2 (5 bases). The CDR3 is 12 amino acids. The germline V gene encodes CDR1 SQVTM and CDR2 ANQGSEA. V was trimmed by 4 bases and J by 5 bases, leaving 10 bases between them. In DNA form, the CDR3 reads TGCAGCGTTGCCGTTGGACTAGATACGCAGTATTTT. Translating it yields CSVAVGLDTQYF.

This chain joins TRBV5-4 and TRBJ1-1, with 8 positions matching TRBD1. V was pared by 0 bases and J by 7 bases, with 2 bases of the junction left unmatched. The CDR3 totals 13 residues. Germline assignment: CDR1 SGHNT and CDR2 YYREEE (reference sequence). The CDR3 is CASSLETGGEAFF. CDR3 coding DNA: TGTGCCAGCAGCTTGGAAACAGGGGGTGAAGCTTTCTTT.

The rearrangement links TRBV7-8 to TRBJ1-2; D unresolved. The CDR3 loop spans 14 amino acids. CDR1 is SGHVS and CDR2 is FQNEAQ in the germline V gene. Trimming shortened V by 6 bases and J by 2 bases, and 13 bases separated the two germline ends. The CDR3 here is CASSRFPENYGYTF. The CDR3 region has the DNA TGTGCCAGCAGTCGTTTTCCGGAGAACTATGGCTACACCTTC.

The chain recombines TRBV18 with TRBJ1-1; 9 bases align to TRBD1. This CDR3 has 16 amino acids. Germline V lookup: CDR1 KGHSH, CDR2 LQKENI. V lost 3 bases, J lost 0 bases, and 5 bases stayed unmatched. The DNA of the CDR3 is TGTGCCAGCTCACCCGGGACAGGGAGCTTGAACACTGAAGCTTTCTTT. Translation: CASSPGTGSLNTEAFF.

This chain links TRBV28 with TRBJ1-2, with D maybe TRBD1 (6 bases). The CDR3 is 15 amino acids. V shed 4 bases and J shed 3 bases, with 15 bases lying between them. The germline CDR1 and CDR2 sequences are MDHEN and SYDVKM. The CDR3 region has the DNA TGTGCCAGCAGTTCACAGGGAGAGAGGCACTATGGCTACACCTTC. This codes for CASSSQGERHYGYTF.

V and J are TRBV19 and TRBJ1-2, with a weak D call TRBD1 (6 bases). Germline CDR1 is LNHDA and CDR2 is SQIVND (reference sequence). V was trimmed by 5 bases and J by 0 bases, leaving 10 bases between them. CDR3 size: 14 residues. The CDR3 here is CASSLTGANYGYTF. As DNA, the CDR3 is TGTGCCAGTAGTTTGACAGGAGCTAACTATGGCTACACCTTC.

This chain links TRBV11-3 with TRBJ1-1, with D tentatively TRBD1 (5 bases). The germline V gene has CDR1 SGHNT and CDR2 YENEEA. This CDR3 comprises 13 residues. Trimming took 5 bases from V and 6 from J, leaving 13 bases between them. CDR3 in amino acids: CASSPGGSAEAFF. The CDR3 region has the DNA TGTGCCAGCAGCCCGGGGGGGAGCGCTGAAGCTTTCTTT.

The genes are TRBV7-9 and TRBJ1-6; TRBD1 might be the D (5 bases). The CDR3 length is 14 residues. Germline CDR1 is SEHNR and CDR2 is FQNEAQ (reference sequence). The germline V and J ends were trimmed by 4 bases and 6 bases, with 10 bases remaining between them. This CDR3 reads CASSSDRTNSPLHF. The CDR3 DNA reads as TGTGCCAGCAGCTCAGACAGAACTAATTCACCCCTCCACTTT.

The rearrangement links TRBV10-2 to TRBJ1-4, with D possibly TRBD1 on 6 matching bases. The germline V gene encodes CDR1 WSHSY and CDR2 SAAADI. The CDR3 is made up of 15 amino acids. Between the trimmed V and J ends, which lost 4 bases and 4 bases, there was a span of 13 bases. The CDR3 region is CASSVSRGYNEKLFF. CDR3 coding DNA: TGCGCCAGCAGTGTCAGCAGGGGATATAATGAAAAACTGTTTTTT.

This chain joins TRBV6-5 and TRBJ2-7; D is undetermined. The V and J ends lost 7 bases and 5 bases respectively, with 12 bases between them. Germline V CDR1 and CDR2: MNHEY, SVGAGI. The CDR3 is made up of 12 amino acids. The DNA for the CDR3 is TGTGCCAGCACAACCGGTACGAACGAGCAGTACTTC. Protein: CASTTGTNEQYF.

This chain connects TRBV7-3 to TRBJ2-6; TRBD1 agrees at 9 bases. The germline gives CDR1 SGHTA, CDR2 FQGTGA. The CDR3 length is 22 residues. With 0 bases clipped from V and 1 base from J, the junction kept 16 bases outside the gene matches. CDR3 DNA: TGTGCCAGCAGCTTAACGTATCTAGAGGACAGGGGCAACCCTTCTGGGGCCAACGTCCTGACTTTC. Protein sequence: CASSLTYLEDRGNPSGANVLTF.

With respect to this clone: The sample has other DNA sequences that encode this CDR3 too. This rearrangement joins TRBV3-1 (or the pseudogene TRBV3-2) to TRBJ2-3, with 7 bases lining up with TRBD2. V was clipped by 1 base and J by 2 bases; unmatched bases: 6. CDR3 size: 16 residues. Germline V gene data show CDR1 as LGHDT and CDR2 as YNNKEL (reference sequence). The CDR3 DNA sequence: TGTGCCAGCAGCCAAGGGTTAGCGGGTGCCACAGATACGCAGTATTTT. It translates to CASSQGLAGATDTQYF.

In this sample, this clone turned up once. The J gene is TRBJ1-6, the V gene TRBV11-2; TRBD1 might be the D (5 bases). Germline values: CDR1 SGHAT, CDR2 FQNNGV. CDR3 length: 13 amino acids. The V end lost 3 bases, the J end lost 10 bases, and 10 bases lay between the germline ends. CDR3: CASSLQGQSPLHF. CDR3 DNA sequence: TGTGCCAGCAGCTTGCAGGGTCAATCACCCCTCCACTTT.

In nucleotides, the CDR3 is TGCGCCAGCAGCCAGGGGGACCCTAGCTATGGCTACACCTTC. This translates into CASSQGDPSYGYTF. The rearrangement joins TRBV5-1 to TRBJ1-2; 7 bases are a match to TRBD1. There are 14 residues in the CDR3. Per the germline V gene, CDR1 is SGHRS and CDR2 is YFSETQ. Trimming took 4 bases from V and 4 from J; bases not matched to a gene: 7.

This rearrangement joins TRBV5-6 to TRBJ2-2; 7 bases map to TRBD2. This CDR3 has 16 amino acids. Germline V gene data show CDR1 as SGHDT and CDR2 as YYEEEE. J lost 5 bases, V lost 0 bases, and 7 bases had no gene match. CDR3 region: CASSLVHGRRTGELFF. CDR3 in DNA: TGTGCCAGCAGCTTGGTACACGGGAGGAGGACCGGGGAGCTGTTTTTT.

The V call is TRBV2, the J call TRBJ1-5; possible D gene TRBD1, 5 bases. V was shortened by 3 bases and J by 6 bases, with 18 bases between the two germline ends. The V gene's germline CDR1 is SNHLY and CDR2 FYNNEI. The CDR3 length is 16 residues. The CDR3 region is CASSDLPGQGVQPQHF. The CDR3 DNA follows: TGTGCCAGCAGTGATCTCCCCGGACAAGGAGTTCAGCCCCAGCATTTT.

The chain couples TRBV12-3 or TRBV12-4 to TRBJ1-5, with D tentatively TRBD1 (5 bases). V was shortened by 5 bases and J by 2 bases, with 7 bases between the two germline ends. This CDR3 has 13 amino acids. The CDR3 bases are TGTGCCAGCAGTAGGGGTGGCAATCAGCCCCAGCATTTT. This gives the protein CASSRGGNQPQHF.

The chain carries TRBV7-9 and TRBJ1-2, with TRBD1 as a possible D gene (6 bases). V lost 2 bases, J lost 4 bases, and 14 bases lay in between. The length of the CDR3 is 15 residues. CDR1 and CDR2 (germline): SEHNR, FQNEAQ (reference sequence). The CDR3 nucleotides read TGTGCCAGCAGCTTATACGGCAGGGACACCTATGGCTACACCTTC. Protein sequence: CASSLYGRDTYGYTF.

The chain recombines TRBV19 with TRBJ2-5; no clear D gene. The V end was cut by 6 bases, the J end by 3 bases, with 14 bases between. The CDR3 has 14 residues. In germline, CDR1 is LNHDA, CDR2 SQIVND (reference sequence). CDR3 protein: CASRPPGSKETQYF. The CDR3 DNA follows: TGTGCCAGTAGACCCCCTGGCTCAAAAGAGACCCAGTACTTC.

The CDR3 nucleotides are TGCGCCAGCAGCCCAAGACAGCTCCCGTCCCATGGCTACACCTTC. Its translation: CASSPRQLPSHGYTF. V gene TRBV5-1 combines with J gene TRBJ1-2, with D perhaps matching TRBD1 (5 bases). Germline V gene data show CDR1 as SGHRS and CDR2 as YFSETQ. V was trimmed by 4 bases and J by 6 bases, leaving 19 bases between them. The CDR3 contains 15 residues.